This is a list of T cell receptor beta chains from one sample in a study of cytotoxic CD8 clonotypes in ibrutinib-treated CLL. Produced via immunoSEQ multiplex PCR; TCRdb's table is partial and in-frame only. The sample holds about 200,000 clones, roughly three quarters seen once. The specimen comprised PBMCs, sampled after 12 months of ibrutinib treatment. Receptors were obtained from a human donor with chronic lymphocytic leukemia. The CDR3 runs from the conserved cysteine through the conserved F or W. D genes are given only for firm matches. Clone sizes are given selectively: once, few, many, or a class where the clone is expanded.

>13|.|TRBD1|TRBJ2-5|TRBV11-2
CASSSTGGETQYF
>17|.|.|TRBJ2-7|TRBV7-2
CASSLGFGGQGLYEQYF
>11|.|.|TRBJ1-2|TRBV9
CATKRAGGYTF
>15|.|.|TRBJ2-3|TRBV15
CATSKLARGLDTQYF
>16|many|TRBD2|TRBJ2-5|TRBV5-1
CASSLGPAGGQETQYF
>16|few|TRBD1|TRBJ2-1|TRBV2
CASSRGNRGAYNEQFF
>16|.|.|TRBJ2-7|TRBV7-2
CASSSSGTRGLYEQYF
>14|.|TRBD1|TRBJ1-2|TRBV27
CASSRTNLRGPETF
>15|.|TRBD1|TRBJ2-1|TRBV5-1
CASSLAGQGPNEQFF
>16|.|.|TRBJ2-5|TRBV19
CASTSTPGQVGETQYF
>14|.|.|TRBJ1-5|TRBV7-2
CASSRQGGTQPQHF
>15|.|.|TRBJ1-6|TRBV9
CASSGEGLTNSPLHF
>16|.|.|TRBJ2-2|TRBV5-1
CASSLVARGNTGELFF
>13|.|.|TRBJ2-2|TRBV2
CASSPLEGGELFF
>14|.|TRBD1|TRBJ1-2|TRBV28
CASSSSGTVDGYTF
>16|.|TRBD1|TRBJ1-2|TRBV5-1
CASSQDQTGTGLGYTF
>14|.|TRBD2|TRBJ2-7|TRBV2
CASRQLATVAQQYF
>15|few|TRBD1|TRBJ1-4|TRBV7-3
CASSLLGQANEKLFF